What follows are 10 T cell receptor beta chains derived from one specimen sequenced in a study of CD8 T cells in ankylosing spondylitis (dated by TCRdb to 2015 to 2018). Libraries were constructed by 5' RACE. Sequencing relied on an Illumina HiSeq 2500. TCRdb ran its own pipeline on the public reads, namely fastp trimming at Q25 and MiXCR clone calling, and kept in-frame beta chains. Rows with one shared CDR3 protein collapse into an entry with the most common genes and DNA. The sample records about 240,000 distinct CDR3 sequences, about 10% of which are singletons. The top ten hold less than 7% of the sample. The sequenced sample consisted of blood, either unsorted or a sorted T cell fraction (not recorded which). These receptors all stem from a male donor with ankylosing spondylitis or in good health (not recorded which).

This clonotype was counted only a few times. The rearrangement links TRBV14 to TRBJ2-1; D perhaps matches TRBD1 (8 bases). There are 18 residues in the CDR3. Trimming shortened V by 1 base and J by 2 bases, and 18 bases separated the two germline ends. Germline V gene lookup returns CDR1 SGHDN and CDR2 FVKESK. The CDR3 DNA is TGTGCCAGCAGCCAAGGTCACTACAGGGGGGGCCCCTACAATGAGCAGTTCTTC. It encodes CASSQGHYRGGPYNEQFF. The variable domain in full, with the rest retrieved from reference TRBV14 and TRBJ2-1, is EAGVTQFPSHSVIEKGQTVTLRCDPISGHDNLYWYRRVMGKEIKFLLHFVKESKQDESGMPNNRFLAERTGGTYSTLKVQPAELEDSGVYFCASSQGHYRGGPYNEQFFGPGTRLTVL.

This clonotype showed up many times. This chain links TRBV20-1 with TRBJ1-1; possibly TRBD1 for D (5 bases). Trimming cost V 0 bases and J 4 bases, with 9 bases left between them. This CDR3 spans 13 amino acids. The germline gives CDR1 DFQATT, CDR2 SNEGSKA (reference sequence). The CDR3 region has the DNA TGCAGTGCTAGAGATCCCAGGGTCACTGAAGCTTTCTTT. Protein product: CSARDPRVTEAFF.

The chain has TRBV7-2 and TRBJ2-5; TRBD2 aligns across 11 bases. Per germline, CDR1 SGHTA and CDR2 FQGNSA. With 2 bases clipped from V and 7 bases from J, the junction kept 3 bases outside the gene matches. The CDR3 is 14 residues long. This CDR3 is CASSLPTSGGTQYF. CDR3 sequence (DNA): TGTGCCAGCAGCTTACCAACTAGCGGGGGGACCCAGTACTTC.

The chain couples TRBV7-2 to TRBJ2-5, with TRBD2 matching over 10 bases. Germline trimming cut 4 bases from V and 5 bases from J; bases unmatched to any gene: 10. In germline, CDR1 is SGHTA, CDR2 FQGNSA. The CDR3 contains 16 residues. The DNA for the CDR3 is TGTGCCAGCAGCTCGATTTTAGCGGGGGGCCGTGAGACCCAGTACTTC. It is translated as CASSSILAGGRETQYF.

The rearrangement links TRBV11-2 to TRBJ1-2; D is undetermined. The germline gives CDR1 SGHAT, CDR2 FQNNGV. This CDR3 is built from 17 residues. The germline V and J ends were trimmed by 0 bases and 6 bases, with 20 bases remaining between them. The CDR3 protein is CASSLERGITTRHGYTF. In nucleotides, the CDR3 is TGTGCCAGCAGCTTAGAACGTGGGATCACTACGCGGCATGGCTACACCTTC.

This clonotype was seen repeatedly, ten times or more. V and J are TRBV12-3 or TRBV12-4 and TRBJ2-1; no clear D. This CDR3 has 12 amino acids. The V end lost 4 bases, the J end lost 11 bases, and 12 bases lay between the germline ends. In nucleotides, the CDR3 is TGTGCCAGCAGTTCCGACAAACTCAAGCAGTTCTTC. Translated, it gives CASSSDKLKQFF.

This clonotype was picked up a small number of times. This chain connects TRBV10-1 to TRBJ2-2; the D is unclear. Germline V gene sequence: CDR1 WNHNN, CDR2 SYGVQD (reference sequence). The CDR3 runs to 12 residues. The germline V and J ends were trimmed by 4 bases and 7 bases, with 7 bases remaining between them. CDR3 region: CASSGDSGELFF. The DNA of the CDR3 is TGCGCCAGCAGTGGAGATAGCGGGGAGCTGTTTTTT.

This clonotype was detected only a few times. The CDR3 reads CASSLRPVGVYQNEQFF. The CDR3 DNA reads as TGTGCCAGCAGCCTCCGTCCTGTGGGAGTTTATCAGAATGAGCAGTTCTTC. The rearrangement joins TRBV11-2 to TRBJ2-1; the D gene is possibly TRBD2 (5 bases). CDR1 and CDR2 from the germline V gene are SGHAT and FQNNGV. The V gene lost 5 bases and the J gene lost 7 bases, with 24 bases spanning the gap. CDR3 length: 17 residues.

This clonotype was detected ten times or more. The chain is built from TRBV28 and TRBJ1-4; perhaps TRBD1 as D (6 bases). This CDR3 comprises 14 residues. V dropped 5 bases and J dropped 5 bases, with 12 bases sitting between them. CDR1 and CDR2 from the germline V gene are MDHEN and SYDVKM. CDR3 amino acids: CASSDRSSNEKLFF. CDR3 nucleotides: TGTGCCAGCAGTGACAGGTCCTCAAATGAAAAACTGTTTTTT. Full variable domain (missing parts from reference TRBV28 and TRBJ1-4): DVKVTQSSRYLVKRTGEKVFLECVQDMDHENMFWYRQDPGLGLRLIYFSYDVKMKEKGDIPEGYSVSREKKERFSLILESASTNQTSMYLCASSDRSSNEKLFFGSGTQLSVL.

This clonotype has ten or more counts. The CDR3 end shows no conserved phenylalanine or tryptophan, and so a read error is likely. It is unclear where the CDR3 begins or ends on the DNA, so no DNA is shown, and the CDR3 is as TCRdb lists it. The chain couples TRBV20-1 to TRBJ2-1; TRBD1 is the table's D call and was not checked against the DNA. The V gene's germline CDR1 is DFQATT and CDR2 SNEGSKA (reference sequence). The CDR3 length equals 9 residues, ends included. CDR3 amino acids: CSARGAAPV.